This T cell receptor (beta chain) was identified during a study of blood T cell repertoires in COVID-19. Whole-study context: Sources were T cells, B-cell-depleted T cells, or PBMCs; the material itself was cDNA or gDNA.

The V and J ends lost 6 bases and 4 bases respectively, with 27 bases between them. This CDR3 contains 19 residues. The germline V gene has CDR1 MNHEY and CDR2 SVGEGT. Method: immunoSEQ multiplex PCR; TCRdb's copy keeps in-frame clones and lacks some. The sample has roughly 190,000 clones; 82% are singletons. Categorization into cohorts depended on clinical history that participants reported. This clone was seen a single time. Sequencing was performed on PBMCs or T cells enriched from blood (not recorded which). The chain combines TRBV6-2 or TRBV6-3 with TRBJ1-4, with D hard to call. The clonotype was recovered from a middle-aged man who had recovered from COVID-19. Written as DNA, the CDR3 is TGTGCCAGCAGCACCGAAGGGCAAACTGGAGGCGTTATTAATGAAAAACTGTTTTTT. It is translated as CASSTEGQTGGVINEKLFF.